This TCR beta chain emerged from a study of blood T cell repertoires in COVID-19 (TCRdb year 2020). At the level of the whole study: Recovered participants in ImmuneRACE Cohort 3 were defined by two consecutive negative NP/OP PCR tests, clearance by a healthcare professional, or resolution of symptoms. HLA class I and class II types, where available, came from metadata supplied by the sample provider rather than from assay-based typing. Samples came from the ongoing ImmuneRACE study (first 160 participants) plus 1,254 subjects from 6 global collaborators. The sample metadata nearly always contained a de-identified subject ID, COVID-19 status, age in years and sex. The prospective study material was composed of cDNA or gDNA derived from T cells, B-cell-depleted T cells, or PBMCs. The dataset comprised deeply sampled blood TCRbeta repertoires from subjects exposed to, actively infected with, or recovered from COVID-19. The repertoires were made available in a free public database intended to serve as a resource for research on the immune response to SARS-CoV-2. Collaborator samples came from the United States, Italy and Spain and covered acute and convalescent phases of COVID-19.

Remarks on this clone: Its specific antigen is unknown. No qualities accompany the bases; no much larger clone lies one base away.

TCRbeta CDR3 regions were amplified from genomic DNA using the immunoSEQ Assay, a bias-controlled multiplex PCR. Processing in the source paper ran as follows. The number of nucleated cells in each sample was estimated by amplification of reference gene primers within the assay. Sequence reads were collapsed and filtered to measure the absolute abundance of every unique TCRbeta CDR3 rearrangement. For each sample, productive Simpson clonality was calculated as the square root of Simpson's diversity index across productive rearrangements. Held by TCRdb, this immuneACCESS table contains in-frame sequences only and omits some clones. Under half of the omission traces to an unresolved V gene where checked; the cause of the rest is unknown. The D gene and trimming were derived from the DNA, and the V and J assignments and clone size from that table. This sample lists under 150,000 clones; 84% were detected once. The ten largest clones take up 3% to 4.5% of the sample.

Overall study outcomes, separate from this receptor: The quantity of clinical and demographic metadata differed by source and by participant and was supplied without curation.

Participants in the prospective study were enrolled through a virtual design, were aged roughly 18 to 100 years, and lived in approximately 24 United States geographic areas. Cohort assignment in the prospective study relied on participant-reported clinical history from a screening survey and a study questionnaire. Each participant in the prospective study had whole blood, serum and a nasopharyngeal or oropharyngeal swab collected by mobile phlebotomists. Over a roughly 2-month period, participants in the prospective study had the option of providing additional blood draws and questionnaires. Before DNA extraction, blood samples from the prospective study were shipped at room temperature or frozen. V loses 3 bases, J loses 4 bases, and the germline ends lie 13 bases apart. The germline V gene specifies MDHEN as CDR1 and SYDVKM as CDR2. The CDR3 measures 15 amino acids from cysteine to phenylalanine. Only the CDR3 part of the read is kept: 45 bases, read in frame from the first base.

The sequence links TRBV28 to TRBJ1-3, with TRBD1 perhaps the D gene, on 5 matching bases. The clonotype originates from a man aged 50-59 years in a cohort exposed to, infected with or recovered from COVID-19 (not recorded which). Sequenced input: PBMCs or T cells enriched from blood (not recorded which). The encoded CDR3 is CASSLGQVDGNTIYF. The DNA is TGTGCCAGCAGTTTGGGGCAGGTGGACGGAAACACCATATATTTT.